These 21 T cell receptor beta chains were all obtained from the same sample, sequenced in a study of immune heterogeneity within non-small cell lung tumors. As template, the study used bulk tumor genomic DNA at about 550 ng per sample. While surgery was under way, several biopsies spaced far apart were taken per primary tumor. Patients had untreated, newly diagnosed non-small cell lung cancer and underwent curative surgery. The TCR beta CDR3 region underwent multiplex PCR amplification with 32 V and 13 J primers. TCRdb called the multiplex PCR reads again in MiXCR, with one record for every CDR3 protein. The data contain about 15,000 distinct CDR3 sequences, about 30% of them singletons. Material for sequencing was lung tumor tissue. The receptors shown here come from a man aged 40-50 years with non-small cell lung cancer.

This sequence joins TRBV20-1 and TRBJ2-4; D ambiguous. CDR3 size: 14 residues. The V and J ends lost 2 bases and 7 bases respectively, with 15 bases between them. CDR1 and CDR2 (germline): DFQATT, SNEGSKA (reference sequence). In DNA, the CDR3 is TGCAGTGCTAGAAGGGAAGTCCCTTGGAACATTCAGTACTTC. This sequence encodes CSARREVPWNIQYF.

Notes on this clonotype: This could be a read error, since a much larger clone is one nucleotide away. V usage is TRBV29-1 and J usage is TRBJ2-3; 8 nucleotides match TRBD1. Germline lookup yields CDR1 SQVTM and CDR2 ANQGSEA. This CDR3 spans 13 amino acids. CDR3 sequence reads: CSVAAGGTATQYF. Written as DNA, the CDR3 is TGCAGCGTTGCGGCAGGGGGCACAGCTACGCAGTATTTT.

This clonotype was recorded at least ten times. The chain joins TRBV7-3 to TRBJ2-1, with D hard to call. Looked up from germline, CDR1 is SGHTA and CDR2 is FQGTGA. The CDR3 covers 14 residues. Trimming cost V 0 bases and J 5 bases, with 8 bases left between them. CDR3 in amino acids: CASSLTGLDNEQFF. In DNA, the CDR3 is TGTGCCAGCAGCTTAACCGGGCTAGACAATGAGCAGTTCTTC.

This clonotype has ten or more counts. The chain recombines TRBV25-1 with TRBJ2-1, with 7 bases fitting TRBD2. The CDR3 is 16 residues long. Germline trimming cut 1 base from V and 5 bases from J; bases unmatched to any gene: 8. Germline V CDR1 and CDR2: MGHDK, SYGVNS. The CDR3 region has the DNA TGTGCCAGCAGTGAATTCGGCGGGAGAGGGAACAATGAGCAGTTCTTC. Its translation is CASSEFGGRGNNEQFF.

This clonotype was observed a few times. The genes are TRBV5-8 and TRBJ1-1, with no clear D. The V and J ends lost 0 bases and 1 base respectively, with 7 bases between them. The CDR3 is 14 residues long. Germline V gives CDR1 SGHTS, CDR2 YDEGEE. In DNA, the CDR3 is TGTGCCAGCAGCTTGGGTCATCCGAACACTGAAGCTTTCTTT. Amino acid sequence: CASSLGHPNTEAFF.

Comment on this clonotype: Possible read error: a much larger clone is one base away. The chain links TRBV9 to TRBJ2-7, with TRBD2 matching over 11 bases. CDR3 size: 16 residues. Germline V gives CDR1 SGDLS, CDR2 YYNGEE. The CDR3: CASSVGSSGRAGEHYF. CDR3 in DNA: TGTGCCAGCAGCGTAGGTAGTAGCGGGAGGGCCGGGGAGCATTACTTC.

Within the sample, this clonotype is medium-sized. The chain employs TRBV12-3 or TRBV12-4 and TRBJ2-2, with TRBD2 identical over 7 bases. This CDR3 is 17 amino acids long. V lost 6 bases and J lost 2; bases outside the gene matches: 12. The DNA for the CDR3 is TGTGCCAGCAGCCCCGGGAGTAGACTAGCTAACACCGGGGAGCTGTTTTTT. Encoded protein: CASSPGSRLANTGELFF.

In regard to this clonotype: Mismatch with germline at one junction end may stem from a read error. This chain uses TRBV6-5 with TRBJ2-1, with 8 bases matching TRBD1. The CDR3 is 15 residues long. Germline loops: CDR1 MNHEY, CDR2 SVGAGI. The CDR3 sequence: CASGYRGDSYNEQFF. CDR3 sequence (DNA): TGTGCCAGCGGTTACAGGGGGGACTCCTACAATGAGCAGTTCTTC.

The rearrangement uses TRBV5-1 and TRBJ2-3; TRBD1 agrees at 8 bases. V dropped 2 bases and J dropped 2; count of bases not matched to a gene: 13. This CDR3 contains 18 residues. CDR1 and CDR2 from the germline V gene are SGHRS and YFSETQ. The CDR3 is CASSLGSTGGHLTDTQYF. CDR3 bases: TGCGCCAGCAGCTTAGGATCTACAGGGGGGCATCTCACAGATACGCAGTATTTT.

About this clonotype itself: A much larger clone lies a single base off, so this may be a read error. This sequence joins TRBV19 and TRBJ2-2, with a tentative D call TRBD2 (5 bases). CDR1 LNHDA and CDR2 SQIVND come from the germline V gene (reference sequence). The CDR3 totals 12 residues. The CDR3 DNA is TGTGCCAGTAAGGAGAACACCGGGGATCTGTTTTTT. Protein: CASKENTGDLFF.

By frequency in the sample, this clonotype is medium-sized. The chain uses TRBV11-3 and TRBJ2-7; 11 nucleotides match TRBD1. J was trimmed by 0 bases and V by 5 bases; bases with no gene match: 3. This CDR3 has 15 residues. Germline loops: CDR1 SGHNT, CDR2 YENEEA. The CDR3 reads CASSGGTGGSYEQYF. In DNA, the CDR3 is TGTGCCAGCAGCGGCGGGACAGGGGGCTCCTACGAGCAGTACTTC.

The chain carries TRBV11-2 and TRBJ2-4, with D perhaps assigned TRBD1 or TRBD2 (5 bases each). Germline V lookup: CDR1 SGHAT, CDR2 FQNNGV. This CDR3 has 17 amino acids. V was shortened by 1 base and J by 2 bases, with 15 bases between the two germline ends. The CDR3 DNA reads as TGTGCCAGCAGCTTAGTCCCAGGGAGTGGAACCAAAAACATTCAGTACTTC. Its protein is CASSLVPGSGTKNIQYF.

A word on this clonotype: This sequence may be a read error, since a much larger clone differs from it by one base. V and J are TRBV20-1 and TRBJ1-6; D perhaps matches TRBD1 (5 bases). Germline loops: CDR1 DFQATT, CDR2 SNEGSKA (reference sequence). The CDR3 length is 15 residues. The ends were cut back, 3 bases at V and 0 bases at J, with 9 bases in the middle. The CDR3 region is CSASLGGSYNSPLHF. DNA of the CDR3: TGCAGTGCTAGTTTGGGGGGCTCCTATAATTCACCCCTCCACTTT.

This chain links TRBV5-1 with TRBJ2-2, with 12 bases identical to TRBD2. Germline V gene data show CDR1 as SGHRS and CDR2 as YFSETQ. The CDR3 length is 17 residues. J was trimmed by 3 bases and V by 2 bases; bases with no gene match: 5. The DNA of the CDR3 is TGCGCCAGCAGCTTCTCACTAGCGGGAGGATACACCGGGGAGCTGTTTTTT. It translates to CASSFSLAGGYTGELFF.

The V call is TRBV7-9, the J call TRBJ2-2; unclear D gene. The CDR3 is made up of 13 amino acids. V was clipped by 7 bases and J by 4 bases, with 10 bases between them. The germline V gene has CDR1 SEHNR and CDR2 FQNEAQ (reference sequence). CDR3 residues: CASNAASTGELFF. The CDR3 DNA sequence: TGTGCCAGCAACGCGGCTTCCACCGGGGAGCTGTTTTTT.

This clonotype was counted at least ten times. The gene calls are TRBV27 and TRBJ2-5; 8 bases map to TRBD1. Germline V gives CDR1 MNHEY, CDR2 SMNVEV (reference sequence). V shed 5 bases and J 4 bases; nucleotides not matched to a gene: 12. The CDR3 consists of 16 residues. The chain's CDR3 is CASSNGQGEGGETQYF. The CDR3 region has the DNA TGTGCCAGCAGTAACGGACAGGGTGAAGGGGGAGAGACCCAGTACTTC.

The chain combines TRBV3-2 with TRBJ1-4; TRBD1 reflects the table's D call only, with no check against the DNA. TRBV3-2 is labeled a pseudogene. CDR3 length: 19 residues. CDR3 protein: CASSQVIPGQGTTNEKLFF. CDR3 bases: TGTGCCAGCAGCCAAGTCATACCGGGACAGGGAACAACTAATGAAAAACTGTTTTTT.

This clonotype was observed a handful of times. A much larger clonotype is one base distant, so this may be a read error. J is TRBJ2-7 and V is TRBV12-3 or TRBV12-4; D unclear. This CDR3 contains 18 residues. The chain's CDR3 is CASSFSDLTGRSSYEKYF. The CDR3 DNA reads TGTGCCAGCAGTTTCTCGGACCTCACTGGCCGTAGCTCCTACGAGAAGTACTTC.

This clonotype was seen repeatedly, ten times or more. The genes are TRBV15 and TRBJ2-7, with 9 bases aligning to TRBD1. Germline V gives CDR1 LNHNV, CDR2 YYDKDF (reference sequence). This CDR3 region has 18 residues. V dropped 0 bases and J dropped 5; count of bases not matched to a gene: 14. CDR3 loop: CATSRDTIRTGEKNEQYF. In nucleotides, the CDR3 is TGTGCCACCAGCAGAGATACTATTAGGACAGGGGAAAAGAACGAGCAGTACTTC. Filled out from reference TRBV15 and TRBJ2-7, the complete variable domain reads DAMVIQNPRYQVTQFGKPVTLSCSQTLNHNVMYWYQQKSSQAPKLLFHYYDKDFNNEADTPDNFQSRRPNTSFCFLDIRSPGLGDTAMYLCATSRDTIRTGEKNEQYFGPGTRLTVT.

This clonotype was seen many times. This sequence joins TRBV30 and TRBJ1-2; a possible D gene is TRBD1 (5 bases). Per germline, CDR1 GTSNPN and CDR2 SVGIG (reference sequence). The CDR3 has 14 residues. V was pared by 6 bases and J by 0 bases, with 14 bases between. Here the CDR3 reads CACNPPGPNYGYTF. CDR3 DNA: TGTGCCTGTAATCCACCGGGACCTAACTATGGCTACACCTTC.

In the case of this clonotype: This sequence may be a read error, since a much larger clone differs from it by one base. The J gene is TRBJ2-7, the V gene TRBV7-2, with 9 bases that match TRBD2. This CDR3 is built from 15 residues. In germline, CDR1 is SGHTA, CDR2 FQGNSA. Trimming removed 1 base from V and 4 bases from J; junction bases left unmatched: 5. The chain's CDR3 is CASSLDGTSLYEQYF. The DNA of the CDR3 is TGTGCCAGCAGCTTAGACGGGACTAGCTTATACGAGCAGTACTTC. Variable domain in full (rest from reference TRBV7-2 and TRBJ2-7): GAGVSQSPSNKVTEKGKDVELRCDPISGHTALYWYRQSLGQGLEFLIYFQGNSAPDKSGLPSDRFSAERTGGSVSTLTIQRTQQEDSAVYLCASSLDGTSLYEQYFGPGTRLTVT.